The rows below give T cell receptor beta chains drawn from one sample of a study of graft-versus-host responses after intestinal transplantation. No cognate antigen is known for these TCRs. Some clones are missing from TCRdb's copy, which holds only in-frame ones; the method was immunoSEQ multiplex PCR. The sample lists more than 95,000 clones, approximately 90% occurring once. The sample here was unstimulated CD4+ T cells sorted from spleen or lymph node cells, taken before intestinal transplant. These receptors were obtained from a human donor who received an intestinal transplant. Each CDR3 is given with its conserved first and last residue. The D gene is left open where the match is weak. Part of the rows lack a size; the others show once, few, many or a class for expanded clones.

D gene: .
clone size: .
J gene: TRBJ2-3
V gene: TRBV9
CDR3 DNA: TGTGCCAGCAGCGTATTAGAGGTCGCGCAGTATTTT
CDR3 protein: CASSVLEVAQYF

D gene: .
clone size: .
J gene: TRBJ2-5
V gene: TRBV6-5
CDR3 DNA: TGTGCCAGCAGTTACCAGCGGGCTCAAGAGACCCAGTACTTC
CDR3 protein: CASSYQRAQETQYF

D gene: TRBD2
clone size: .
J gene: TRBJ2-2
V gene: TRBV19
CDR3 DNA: TGTGCCAGTAGTACCCTAGCGGGATTCTCCGGGGAGCTGTTTTTT
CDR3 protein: CASSTLAGFSGELFF

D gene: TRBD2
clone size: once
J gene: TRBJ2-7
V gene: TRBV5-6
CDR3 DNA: TGTGCCAGCAGCTTGATGGGACTAGCGGGAGAAGACGAGCAGTACTTC
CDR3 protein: CASSLMGLAGEDEQYF

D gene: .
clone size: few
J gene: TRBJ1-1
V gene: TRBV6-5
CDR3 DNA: TGTGCCAGCAGTTTTGAACCCAGGAGGACTGAAGCTTTCTTT
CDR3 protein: CASSFEPRRTEAFF

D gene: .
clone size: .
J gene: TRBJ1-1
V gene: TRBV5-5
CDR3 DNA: TGTGCCAGCAGCGGGCCCTGGGTCCGAACCGGCGCTGAAGCTTTCTTT
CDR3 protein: CASSGPWVRTGAEAFF

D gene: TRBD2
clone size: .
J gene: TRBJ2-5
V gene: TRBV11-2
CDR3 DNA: TGTGCCAGCAGCTTGTCGGGTTGGAGTTCGGGGGGGACCCAGTACTTC
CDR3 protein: CASSLSGWSSGGTQYF

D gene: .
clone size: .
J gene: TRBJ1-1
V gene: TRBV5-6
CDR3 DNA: TGTGCCAGCAGCCAATTAAGGGCAGGGCCCACTGAAGCTTTCTTT
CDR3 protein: CASSQLRAGPTEAFF

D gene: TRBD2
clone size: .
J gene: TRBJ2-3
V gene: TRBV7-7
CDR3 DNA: TGTGCCAGCAGCCCGTACAGCGGGGGCACGCAGTATTTT
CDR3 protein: CASSPYSGGTQYF

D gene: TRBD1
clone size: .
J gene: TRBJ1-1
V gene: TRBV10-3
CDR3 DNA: TGTGCCATCAGTGGCAGGACAGGGGGCTTTGGCACTGAAGCTTTCTTT
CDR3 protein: CAISGRTGGFGTEAFF

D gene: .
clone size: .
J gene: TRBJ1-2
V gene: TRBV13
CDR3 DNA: TGTGCCAGCAGCTTGGGCCTTACAGAATACAGCTACACCTTC
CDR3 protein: CASSLGLTEYSYTF

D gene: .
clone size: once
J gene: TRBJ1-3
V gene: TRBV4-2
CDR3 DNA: TGTGCCAGCAGCCACAGGGGAGGGACCCTCTCTGGAAACACCATATATTTT
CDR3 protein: CASSHRGGTLSGNTIYF

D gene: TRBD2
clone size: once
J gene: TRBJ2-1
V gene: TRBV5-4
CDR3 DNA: TGTGCCAGCAAATTGGGACTAGGGTCCTACAATGAGCAGTTCTTC
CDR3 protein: CASKLGLGSYNEQFF

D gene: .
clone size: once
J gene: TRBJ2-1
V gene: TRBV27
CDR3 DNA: TGTGCCAGCAGTTTGGGCGGGTCCTCCTACAATGAGCAGTTCTTC
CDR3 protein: CASSLGGSSYNEQFF

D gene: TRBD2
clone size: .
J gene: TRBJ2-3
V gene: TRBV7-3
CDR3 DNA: TGTGCCAGCAGCCCAAGACTAGCGGGGAGCACAGATACGCAGTATTTT
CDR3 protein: CASSPRLAGSTDTQYF

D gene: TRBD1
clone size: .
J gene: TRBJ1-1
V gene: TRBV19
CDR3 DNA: TGTGCCAGTAGTGGGGGGACAGCACGGAGCATGAACACTGAAGCTTTCTTT
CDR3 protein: CASSGGTARSMNTEAFF